The 29 T cell receptor beta chains presented below share a single source sample, sequenced in a study of T cell repertoires in cytomegalovirus infection. A single record per CDR3 protein comes from TCRdb applying MiXCR to the reads. The sample has under 200,000 distinct CDR3 sequences, approximately 9.6% seen once. The sample consisted of PBMCs. These receptors all stem from a human donor in good health (CMV status not recorded). Some clones in this sample may be carry-over from other donors' samples.

This clonotype came up many times. The chain joins TRBV7-2 to TRBJ2-2; TRBD1 matches 9 bases. Germline V gives CDR1 SGHTA, CDR2 FQGNSA. The CDR3 contains 14 residues. Losses at the gene ends were 5 bases for V and 7 bases for J; bases not matched to a gene: 5. The CDR3 nucleotides are TGTGCCAGCAGCCCCCGGGACAGGGTCGGGGAGCTGTTTTTT. Encoded protein: CASSPRDRVGELFF.

V and J are TRBV6-6 and TRBJ2-2; D call uncertain. V dropped 0 bases and J dropped 5 bases, with 7 bases sitting between them. The CDR3 covers 14 residues. Germline V gene sequence: CDR1 MNHNY, CDR2 SVGAGI (reference sequence). The CDR3 nucleotides are TGTGCCAGCAGTTACTCACAGACTACCGGGGAGCTGTTTTTT. It is translated as CASSYSQTTGELFF.

This clonotype was found many times. The J gene is TRBJ2-7, the V gene TRBV7-2; maybe TRBD1 (7 bases). The length of the CDR3 is 15 residues. V gave up 5 bases and J gave up 3 bases, with 17 bases separating them. Germline CDR1 and CDR2: SGHTA and FQGNSA. The CDR3 loop reads CASSPQGGVSYEQYF. Written as DNA, the CDR3 is TGTGCCAGCAGCCCCCAGGGGGGAGTAAGCTACGAGCAGTACTTC.

This chain connects TRBV5-4 to TRBJ1-1; D is undetermined. Trimming removed 2 bases at V and 0 bases at J, with 5 bases between. This CDR3 is built from 13 residues. Germline V gene lookup returns CDR1 SGHNT and CDR2 YYREEE (reference sequence). This CDR3 is CASSFFVNTEAFF. As DNA, the CDR3 is TGTGCCAGCAGCTTTTTCGTGAACACTGAAGCTTTCTTT. The full variable domain, rest sourced from reference TRBV5-4 and TRBJ1-1, is ETGVTQSPTHLIKTRGQQVTLRCSSQSGHNTVSWYQQALGQGPQFIFQYYREEENGRGNFPPRFSGLQFPNYSSELNVNALELDDSALYLCASSFFVNTEAFFGQGTRLTVV.

This clonotype was seen many times. This chain links TRBV7-2 with TRBJ1-2; D gene unclear. The CDR3 loop spans 13 amino acids. Germline CDR1 SGHTA, CDR2 FQGNSA. V was trimmed by 3 bases and J by 5 bases, leaving 10 bases between them. CDR3 nucleotide sequence: TGTGCCAGCAGCTTTTTTGAACAGTATGGCTACACCTTC. Its protein product is CASSFFEQYGYTF.

Ten or more counts support this clonotype. This chain links TRBV7-2 with TRBJ1-1; 9 bases agree with TRBD1. V gave up 5 bases and J gave up 3 bases; unmatched junction bases: 4. Looked up from germline, CDR1 is SGHTA and CDR2 is FQGNSA. The CDR3 runs to 14 residues. CDR3 in amino acids: CASSHRTGDTEAFF. In DNA form, the CDR3 reads TGTGCCAGCAGCCATAGGACAGGGGACACTGAAGCTTTCTTT.

At least ten counts were recorded for this clonotype. The chain is built from TRBV5-1 and TRBJ2-3, with D maybe TRBD2 (5 bases). The germline V and J ends were trimmed by 1 base and 2 bases, with 20 bases remaining between them. Germline V CDR1 and CDR2: SGHRS, YFSETQ. The CDR3 contains 18 residues. CDR3 sequence: CASSLSSGGNRITDTQYF. The CDR3, as DNA: TGCGCCAGCAGCTTGTCGAGCGGAGGTAACCGAATCACAGATACGCAGTATTTT.

This clonotype was picked up many times. V gene TRBV7-9 combines with J gene TRBJ2-7, with 9 bases that match TRBD1. In germline, CDR1 is SEHNR, CDR2 FQNEAQ (reference sequence). CDR3 length equals 12 residues. With V trimmed by 5 bases and J by 6 bases, 2 bases remained unmatched. The CDR3 loop is CASSRTGAEQYF. The CDR3 DNA sequence: TGTGCCAGCAGCAGGACAGGGGCCGAGCAGTACTTC.

This clonotype was counted many times. The rearrangement joins TRBV5-1 to TRBJ2-7, with 9 bases lining up with TRBD1. CDR1 and CDR2 from the germline V gene are SGHRS and YFSETQ. V shed 4 bases, J shed 6 bases, and the junction held 8 bases outside the gene matches. There are 14 residues in the CDR3. The CDR3, as DNA: TGCGCCAGCAGCACCCGGGACAGGGTTATCGAGCAGTACTTC. It specifies CASSTRDRVIEQYF.

This clonotype was counted at least ten times. The chain carries TRBV6-2 or TRBV6-3 and TRBJ2-1; 7 bases map to TRBD1. The V gene's germline CDR1 is MNHEY and CDR2 SVGEGT. With 6 bases clipped from V and 4 bases from J, the junction kept 12 bases outside the gene matches. The CDR3 is made up of 16 amino acids. CDR3 in amino acids: CASSRDRVGSYNEQFF. The DNA of the CDR3 is TGTGCCAGCAGCCGAGACAGGGTCGGCTCGTACAATGAGCAGTTCTTC.

V and J are TRBV6-6 and TRBJ2-1; tentatively, D is TRBD2 (7 bases). V gave up 2 bases and J gave up 9 bases, with 17 bases separating them. CDR1 and CDR2 (germline): MNHNY, SVGAGI (reference sequence). The CDR3 sequence is 15 residues long. CDR3 nucleotides: TGTGCCAGCAGTTACGGTATCAGGGGAGGGGGTGAGCAGTTCTTC. Encoded protein: CASSYGIRGGGEQFF.

This clonotype was detected a few times. The CDR3 loop is CASNTVGQGASEQYF. The CDR3 coding sequence is TGTGCCAGCAATACCGTAGGACAGGGGGCCTCTGAGCAGTACTTC. V gene TRBV28 combines with J gene TRBJ2-7; 11 bases align to TRBD1. Germline V gives CDR1 MDHEN, CDR2 SYDVKM. This CDR3 has 15 residues. Trimming cost V 7 bases and J 7 bases; bases outside gene matches: 12.

This clonotype was detected ten times or more. The chain couples TRBV28 to TRBJ2-7; D unresolved. CDR1 MDHEN and CDR2 SYDVKM come from the germline V gene. The CDR3 extends over 12 amino acids. Trimming stripped 1 base from V and 3 bases from J, with 4 bases between. CDR3 coding DNA: TGTGCCAGCAGTTTATATCACTACGAGCAGTACTTC. Translating it yields CASSLYHYEQYF.

This clonotype was observed many times. The chain couples TRBV4-2 to TRBJ2-7; D unclear. Germline loops: CDR1 LGHNA, CDR2 YNFKEQ. The CDR3 loop spans 12 amino acids. The V gene lost 0 bases and the J gene lost 3 bases, with 3 bases spanning the gap. The CDR3 is CASSQDSYEQYF. In DNA form, the CDR3 reads TGTGCCAGCAGCCAAGACAGCTACGAGCAGTACTTC.

J is TRBJ1-5 and V is TRBV2; D may be TRBD1 (5 bases). In germline, CDR1 is SNHLY, CDR2 FYNNEI. V dropped 3 bases and J dropped 7 bases, with 10 bases sitting between them. This CDR3 is 13 amino acids long. Written as DNA, the CDR3 is TGTGCCAGCAGTGACCTCGGGGGACAGCCCCAGCATTTT. This encodes CASSDLGGQPQHF.

Worth noting for this clonotype: A much larger clone differs from this one at a single base, so this may be a read error. This rearrangement joins TRBV7-9 to TRBJ2-7; 8 bases match TRBD2. Germline V gene data show CDR1 as SEHNR and CDR2 as FQNEAQ (reference sequence). CDR3 length: 12 residues. With 7 bases clipped from V and 4 bases from J, the junction kept 3 bases outside the gene matches. The CDR3 sequence is CASISGTYEQYF. The CDR3 DNA reads as TGTGCCAGCATTAGCGGGACGTACGAGCAGTACTTC.

This clonotype was counted ten times or more. V is TRBV6-6 and J is TRBJ2-7; a weak D match, TRBD1 (6 bases). Germline CDR1 MNHNY, CDR2 SVGAGI (reference sequence). With 2 bases removed from V and 3 bases from J, the gap between germline ends came to 17 bases. The CDR3 has 16 residues. The CDR3 DNA reads TGTGCCAGCAGTTACCCCCCGGGACAACGTCTCTACGAGCAGTACTTC. It codes for CASSYPPGQRLYEQYF.

The V gene is TRBV7-9, the J gene TRBJ2-1; D might be TRBD2 (5 bases). The germline CDR1 and CDR2 sequences are SEHNR and FQNEAQ (reference sequence). V lost 5 bases and J 0 bases, leaving 14 bases between the germline ends. The CDR3 runs 16 residues. CDR3 DNA: TGTGCCAGCAGCGCGTGGCGGGCGAGCTCCTACAATGAGCAGTTCTTC. Residues: CASSAWRASSYNEQFF. Using reference TRBV7-9 and TRBJ2-1 for the parts outside the CDR3, the full variable domain is DTGVSQNPRHKITKRGQNVTFRCDPISEHNRLYWYRQTLGQGPEFLTYFQNEAQLEKSRLLSDRFSAERPKGSFSTLEIQRTEQGDSAMYLCASSAWRASSYNEQFFGPGTRLTVL.

Many counts were recorded for this clonotype. The chain recombines TRBV9 with TRBJ2-3, with 8 bases that match TRBD2. Trimming took 3 bases from V and 2 from J; bases not matched to a gene: 5. Germline lookup yields CDR1 SGDLS and CDR2 YYNGEE. The length of the CDR3 is 15 residues. The CDR3 is CASSGTSRHTDTQYF. The CDR3 DNA follows: TGTGCCAGCAGCGGGACTAGCCGCCACACAGATACGCAGTATTTT.

This clonotype came up many times. This chain connects TRBV29-1 to TRBJ1-1; D unresolved. CDR1 is SQVTM, CDR2 ANQGSEA, per germline. V was clipped by 4 bases and J by 2 bases, with 11 bases between them. The CDR3 sequence is 13 residues long. This CDR3 is CSVAGVSNTEAFF. As DNA, the CDR3 is TGCAGCGTTGCCGGGGTTTCTAACACTGAAGCTTTCTTT.

This clonotype was detected many times. The chain couples TRBV25-1 to TRBJ1-3, with unresolved D. CDR3 size: 11 residues. Trimming took 6 bases from V and 4 from J, leaving 4 bases between them. CDR1 and CDR2 (germline): MGHDK, SYGVNS. CDR3 region: CASRAGNTIYF. The CDR3, as DNA: TGTGCCAGCAGGGCCGGAAACACCATATATTTT.

The chain combines TRBV28 with TRBJ1-1; no definite D call. Trimming left V 6 bases short and J 1 base short, with 18 bases between. The CDR3 consists of 16 residues. Germline CDR1 and CDR2: MDHEN and SYDVKM. CDR3 in amino acids: CASRNLPLGGNTEAFF. The CDR3, as DNA: TGTGCCAGCAGAAACCTCCCATTGGGAGGGAACACTGAAGCTTTCTTT.

This clonotype showed up many times. The V gene is TRBV7-2, the J gene TRBJ1-1; 9 bases map to TRBD1. This CDR3 comprises 14 residues. Per germline, CDR1 SGHTA and CDR2 FQGNSA. V was pared by 5 bases and J by 7 bases, with 8 bases of the junction left unmatched. CDR3 in DNA: TGTGCCAGCAGCCCGGGACAGGGTAATGATGAAGCTTTCTTT. As protein: CASSPGQGNDEAFF.

This clonotype was seen repeatedly, ten times or more. The chain has TRBV7-2 and TRBJ2-1; TRBD1 agrees at 9 bases. The CDR3 has 14 amino acids. The V segment lost 8 bases and the J segment 7 bases; nucleotides outside the gene matches: 9. The germline V gene encodes CDR1 SGHTA and CDR2 FQGNSA. The CDR3, as DNA: TGTGCCAGCGGTTCCGGGACAGGGTTAAATGAGCAGTTCTTC. Its translation: CASGSGTGLNEQFF.

This clonotype was observed many times. J is TRBJ2-1 and V is TRBV6-6; 11 bases match TRBD2. CDR1 MNHNY and CDR2 SVGAGI come from the germline V gene (reference sequence). The CDR3 totals 15 residues. V shed 2 bases, J shed 7 bases, and the junction held 4 bases outside the gene matches. The CDR3 is CASSYEVAGGNEQFF. The CDR3 DNA sequence: TGTGCCAGCAGTTACGAGGTAGCGGGAGGGAATGAGCAGTTCTTC.

This clonotype was seen repeatedly, ten times or more. The chain links TRBV7-2 to TRBJ2-7; TRBD2 aligns across 9 bases. V gave up 5 bases and J gave up 0 bases; unmatched junction bases: 11. Germline CDR1 and CDR2: SGHTA and FQGNSA. The length of the CDR3 is 17 residues. In nucleotides, the CDR3 is TGTGCCAGCAGCCCTCGGCGTAGCGGGGGAACCTCCTACGAGCAGTACTTC. It specifies CASSPRRSGGTSYEQYF.

This clonotype was detected ten times or more. The chain combines TRBV20-1 with TRBJ2-5, with D possibly being TRBD1 or TRBD2 (6 bases each). Germline loops: CDR1 DFQATT, CDR2 SNEGSKA (reference sequence). The CDR3 contains 13 residues. The CDR3 coding sequence is TGCGGGGGGATCAGGGGTGGGGAGGAGACCCAGTACTTC. Translated: CGGIRGGEETQYF.

This clonotype came up a few times. This sequence joins TRBV10-3 and TRBJ1-1, with 7 nucleotides matching TRBD1. This CDR3 has 16 residues. V was pared by 1 base and J by 6 bases, with 11 bases of the junction left unmatched. Looked up from germline, CDR1 is ENHRY and CDR2 is SYGVKD. CDR3 loop: CAISEFLTGRRAEAFF. Here the CDR3 DNA reads TGTGCCATCAGTGAGTTTTTGACAGGGAGGAGGGCTGAAGCTTTCTTT.

This clonotype was seen many times. The genes are TRBV24-1 and TRBJ2-2, with D tentatively TRBD1 (5 bases). V was pared by 4 bases and J by 0 bases, with 5 bases between. The CDR3 covers 14 residues. CDR1 is KGHDR, CDR2 SFDVKD, per germline. CDR3 amino acids: CATSEDTNTGELFF. CDR3 in DNA: TGTGCCACCAGTGAGGACACGAACACCGGGGAGCTGTTTTTT.